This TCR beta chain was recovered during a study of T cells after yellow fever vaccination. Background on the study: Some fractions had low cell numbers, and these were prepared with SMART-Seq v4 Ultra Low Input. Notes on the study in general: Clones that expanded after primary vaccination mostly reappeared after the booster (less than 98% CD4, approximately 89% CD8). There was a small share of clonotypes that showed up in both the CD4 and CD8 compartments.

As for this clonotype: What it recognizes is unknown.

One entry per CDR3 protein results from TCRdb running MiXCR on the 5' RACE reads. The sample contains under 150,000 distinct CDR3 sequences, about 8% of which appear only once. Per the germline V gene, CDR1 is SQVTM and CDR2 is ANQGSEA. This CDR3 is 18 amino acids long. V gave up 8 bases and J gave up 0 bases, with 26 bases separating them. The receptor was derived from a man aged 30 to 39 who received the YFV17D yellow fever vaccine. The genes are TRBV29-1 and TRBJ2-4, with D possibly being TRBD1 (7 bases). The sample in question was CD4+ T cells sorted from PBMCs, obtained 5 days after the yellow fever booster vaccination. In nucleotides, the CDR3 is TGCAGCCTGCCGGGAGACAGGGTTCTTCCTCTAGCCAAAAACATTCAGTACTTC. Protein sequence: CSLPGDRVLPLAKNIQYF. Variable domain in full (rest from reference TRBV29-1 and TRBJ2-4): SAVISQKPSRDICQRGTSLTIQCQVDSQVTMMFWYRQQPGQSLTLIATANQGSEATYESGFVIDKFPISRPNLTFSTLTVSNMSPEDSSIYLCSLPGDRVLPLAKNIQYFGAGTRLSVL.